This T cell receptor (beta chain) comes out of a study of read filtering for tumor transcriptome and immune sequencing. Molecular barcoded adaptors covering alpha/delta and beta/gamma chains were used on approximately 400 ng RNA. One entry per CDR3 protein results from TCRdb running MiXCR on the reads. This sample has tens of thousands of distinct CDR3 sequences, with roughly an eighth found just once. This clonotype was found many times. Germline values: CDR1 SGHVS, CDR2 FQNEAQ. Trimming removed 5 bases from V and 1 base from J; junction bases left unmatched: 7. CDR3 length: 16 residues. The TCR originated in a donor aged 40 or over with multiple myeloma. Material: a population of CD138-negative cells sorted from bone marrow. The chain joins TRBV7-8 to TRBJ1-5; 8 bases match TRBD1. This CDR3 reads CASSPQGARSNQPQHF. CDR3 in DNA: TGTGCCAGCAGCCCCCAGGGGGCGCGAAGCAATCAGCCCCAGCATTTT.